The 14 T cell receptor beta chains in this list originate from one sample, sequenced in a study of T cells in Graves' hyperthyroidism and ophthalmopathy. Authors of the study amplified TCR beta CDR3 regions from RNA transcripts. First-round RT-PCR targeting the TCR CDR3 was performed with the HTBI primer set. TCRdb re-called the multiplex PCR reads through MiXCR, storing one row per CDR3 protein. The repertoire has hundreds of thousands of distinct CDR3 sequences, 30% to 40% of them found once; the top ten carry around 32%. The sequenced sample consisted of blood. These receptors all come from a woman aged 35 to 49 with Graves' hyperthyroidism.

In this sample, this clonotype turned up many times. This chain connects TRBV10-3 to TRBJ1-6; maybe TRBD1 (5 bases). CDR1 and CDR2 (germline): ENHRY, SYGVKD. This CDR3 spans 13 amino acids. The V and J ends lost 5 bases and 9 bases respectively, with 11 bases between them. The CDR3 region is CAISQGAGSPLHF. The DNA of the CDR3 is TGTGCCATCAGTCAGGGTGCGGGTTCACCCCTCCACTTT.

The chain combines TRBV7-9 with TRBJ1-1; D is perhaps TRBD1 (6 bases). Germline-derived CDR1 and CDR2 are SEHNR and FQNEAQ (reference sequence). The CDR3 consists of 17 residues. Trimming took off 2 bases at V and 2 bases at J, with 18 bases between the two ends. The CDR3 region has the DNA TGTGCCAGCAGCTTAAACAGGGTAGGGGAAAAAAACACTGAAGCTTTCTTT. Amino acid sequence: CASSLNRVGEKNTEAFF.

This clonotype was picked up many times. The rearrangement joins TRBV6-1 to TRBJ1-1, with D possibly matching TRBD1 (6 bases). CDR1 and CDR2 (germline): MNHNS, SASEGT. The CDR3 is 14 amino acids. V shed 3 bases and J shed 4 bases, with 12 bases lying between them. CDR3: CASSERGGGTEAFF. In DNA form, the CDR3 reads TGTGCCAGCAGTGAGAGGGGGGGCGGCACTGAAGCTTTCTTT.

The rearrangement joins TRBV4-3 to TRBJ2-5; TRBD2 might be the D (6 bases). CDR3 length: 16 amino acids. Germline lookup yields CDR1 LGHNA and CDR2 YSLEER. V lost 3 bases and J lost 11, with 25 bases in between. Written as DNA, the CDR3 is TGCGCCAGCAGCCAGGCACTGGGGGGAAGACTCTATGAGCAGTACTTC. Translated: CASSQALGGRLYEQYF.

In this sample, this clonotype turned up many times. This chain links TRBV9 with TRBJ2-5; D not resolved. The CDR3 loop spans 12 amino acids. Between the trimmed V and J ends, which lost 0 bases and 2 bases, there was a span of 2 bases. CDR1 SGDLS and CDR2 YYNGEE come from the germline V gene. Here the CDR3 reads CASSVEQETQYF. The CDR3 bases are TGTGCCAGCAGCGTAGAACAAGAGACCCAGTACTTC.

Remarks on this clonotype: The junction and the germline gene differ at one end; a read error may be behind it. The rearrangement uses TRBV7-2 and TRBJ2-7, with TRBD2 matching over 8 bases. The CDR3 sequence is 15 residues long. From germline, CDR1 is SGHTA and CDR2 FQGNSA. In nucleotides, the CDR3 is TGCGCCAGCAGCCAAGTTCCTAGCGGGTTCAACGAGCAGTACTTC. Protein sequence: CASSQVPSGFNEQYF.

This clonotype has more than one count but fewer than ten. This chain links TRBV5-8 with TRBJ1-2, with D hard to call. The CDR3 has 14 amino acids. Germline V CDR1 and CDR2: SGHTS, YDEGEE. V was pared by 0 bases and J by 2 bases, with 8 bases between. For the CDR3, the DNA is TGTGCCAGCAGCTTGGGTACGCAGAACTATGGCTACACCTTC. Its translation: CASSLGTQNYGYTF.

This chain joins TRBV5-1 and TRBJ1-2; 8 positions agree with TRBD1. The CDR3 covers 19 residues. CDR1 is SGHRS and CDR2 is YFSETQ in the germline V gene. The J segment lost 4 bases and the V segment lost 3 bases, leaving 20 bases of the junction unmatched. CDR3 protein: CASSYRAEPDRGLIYGYTF. CDR3 sequence (DNA): TGCGCCAGCAGCTACCGCGCAGAACCAGACAGGGGACTTATCTATGGCTACACCTTC.

There are a few counts of this clonotype. This chain uses TRBV6-5 with TRBJ1-5; tentative D call: TRBD1 (6 bases). Germline V gene data show CDR1 as MNHEY and CDR2 as SVGAGI. The CDR3 runs to 16 residues. The germline V and J ends were trimmed by 6 bases and 1 base, with 16 bases remaining between them. The DNA for the CDR3 is TGTGCCAGCAGCTCCGAACAGGGTGGGAGCAATCAGCCCCAGCATTTT. Translating it yields CASSSEQGGSNQPQHF.

The genes are TRBV20-1 and TRBJ1-1; D is unclear. Germline V lookup: CDR1 DFQATT, CDR2 SNEGSKA (reference sequence). V gave up 1 base and J gave up 5 bases, with 8 bases separating them. The CDR3 extends over 12 amino acids. The CDR3 sequence is CSARVSQTEAFF. CDR3 nucleotide sequence: TGCAGTGCTAGAGTTAGTCAAACTGAAGCTTTCTTT.

This clonotype was counted a few times. The J gene is TRBJ1-1, the V gene TRBV19; 7 bases are shared with TRBD1. CDR3 length: 14 residues. The junction had 7 bases not matched to a gene; V was cut back by 8 bases and J by 1 base. CDR1 is LNHDA and CDR2 is SQIVND in the germline V gene (reference sequence). CDR3 sequence reads: CASEGAGTNTEAFF. As DNA, the CDR3 is TGTGCCAGTGAGGGGGCGGGGACGAACACTGAAGCTTTCTTT.

Points on this clonotype: A much larger clone is a single base away; this may be a read error. J is TRBJ2-2 and V is TRBV9, with 11 bases that match TRBD2. CDR3 length: 14 residues. CDR1 is SGDLS and CDR2 is YYNGEE in the germline V gene. In nucleotides, the CDR3 is TGTGCCAGCAGCGGAACTAGCGGGAGTGGGGGGCTGTTTTTT. The encoded protein is CASSGTSGSGGLFF.

The CDR3, as DNA: TGTGCTAGTTCCTTGATCCTCCCCGGGGTTAGGTATCAGCCCCAGCATTTT. Protein: CASSLILPGVRYQPQHF. This sequence joins TRBV12-3 or TRBV12-4 and TRBJ1-5; the D is unclear. CDR3 length: 17 residues.

There are many counts of this clonotype. CDR3 in DNA: TGCGCCAGCAGCTTGGATGGAGATAATTCACCCCTCCACTTT. Protein product: CASSLDGDNSPLHF. The chain has TRBV5-1 and TRBJ1-6; D remains ambiguous. V lost 0 bases, J lost 5 bases, and 6 bases lay in between. The CDR3 spans 14 residues. CDR1 is SGHRS and CDR2 is YFSETQ in the germline V gene.